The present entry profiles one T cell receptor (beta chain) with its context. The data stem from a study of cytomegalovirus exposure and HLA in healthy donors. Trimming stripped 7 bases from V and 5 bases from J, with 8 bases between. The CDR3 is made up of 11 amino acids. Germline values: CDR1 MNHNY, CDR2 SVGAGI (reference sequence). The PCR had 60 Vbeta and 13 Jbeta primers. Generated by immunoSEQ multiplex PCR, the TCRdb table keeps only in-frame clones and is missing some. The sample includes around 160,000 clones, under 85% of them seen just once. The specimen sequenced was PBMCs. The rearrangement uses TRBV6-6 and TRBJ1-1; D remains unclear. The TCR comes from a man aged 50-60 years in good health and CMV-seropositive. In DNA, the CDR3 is TGTGCCAGCACCCCGGGGACTGAAGCTTTCTTT. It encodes CASTPGTEAFF.